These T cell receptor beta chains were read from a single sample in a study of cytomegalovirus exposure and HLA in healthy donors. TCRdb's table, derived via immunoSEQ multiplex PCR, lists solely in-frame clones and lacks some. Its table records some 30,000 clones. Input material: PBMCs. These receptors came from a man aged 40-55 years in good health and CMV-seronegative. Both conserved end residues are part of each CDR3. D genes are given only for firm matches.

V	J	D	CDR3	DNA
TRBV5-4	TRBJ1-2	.	CASSSSGLGRVGGYTF	TGTGCCAGCAGCTCAAGTGGGCTGGGGCGCGTTGGAGGCTACACCTTC
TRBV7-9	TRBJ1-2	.	CASSFGRGGYGYTF	TGTGCCAGCAGCTTTGGCAGGGGCGGGTATGGCTACACCTTC
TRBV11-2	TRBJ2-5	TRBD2	CASSLDIAGGKETQYF	TGTGCCAGCAGCTTAGATATAGCGGGAGGGAAAGAGACCCAGTACTTC
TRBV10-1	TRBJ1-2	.	CASSEFVLEDLSRSYGYTF	TGCGCCAGCAGTGAGTTCGTTCTGGAGGATCTATCTCGGAGCTATGGCTACACCTTC
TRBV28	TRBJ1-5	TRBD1	CASSFPDRYQPQHF	TGTGCCAGCAGTTTCCCGGACAGGTATCAGCCCCAGCATTTT
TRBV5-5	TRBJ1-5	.	CASSLFSNSNQPQHF	TGTGCCAGCAGCTTGTTTTCAAATAGCAATCAGCCCCAGCATTTT
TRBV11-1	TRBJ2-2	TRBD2	CASSRGPYSGDLIAGELFF	TGTGCCAGCAGCCGAGGCCCCTATAGCGGGGACCTTATAGCCGGGGAGCTGTTTTTT
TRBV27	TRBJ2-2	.	CASSLGGGGTGELFF	TGTGCCAGCAGTTTGGGCGGGGGCGGGACCGGGGAGCTGTTTTTT
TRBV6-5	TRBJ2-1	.	CAGSYSKTTPGREQFF	TGTGCCGGCAGTTACTCGAAGACTACCCCGGGCCGTGAGCAGTTCTTC
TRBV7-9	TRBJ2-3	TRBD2	CASGPLASTDTQYF	TGTGCCAGCGGGCCACTAGCGAGCACAGATACGCAGTATTTT
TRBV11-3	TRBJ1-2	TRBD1	CASSSGQGYGYTF	TGTGCCAGCAGCTCGGGACAGGGCTATGGCTACACCTTC
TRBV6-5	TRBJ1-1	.	CASSYSRTSRGEAFF	TGTGCCAGCAGTTACTCCCGGACGTCCCGGGGGGAAGCTTTCTTT
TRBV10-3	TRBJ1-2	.	CAISDGRVRGYTF	TGTGCCATCAGTGACGGCAGGGTACGCGGCTACACCTTC
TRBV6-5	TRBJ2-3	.	CASSPRSDTQYF	TGTGCCAGCAGTCCCAGATCAGATACGCAGTATTTT
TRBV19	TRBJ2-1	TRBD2	CASSFTSGSYNEQFF	TGTGCCAGTAGTTTCACTAGCGGGAGTTACAATGAGCAGTTCTTC
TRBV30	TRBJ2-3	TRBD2	CACLWGTSGVTDTQYF	TGTGCCTGCCTTTGGGGGACTAGCGGGGTCACAGATACGCAGTATTTT
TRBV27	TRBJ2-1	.	CASSFSVFTEQFF	TGTGCCAGCAGTTTTAGCGTGTTCACTGAGCAGTTCTTC
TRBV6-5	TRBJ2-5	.	CASSYGRVETQYF	TGTGCCAGCAGTTACGGCAGGGTGGAGACCCAGTACTTC
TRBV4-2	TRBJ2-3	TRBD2	CASSQDSGFAGVTDTQYF	TGTGCCAGCAGCCAAGATAGCGGCTTTGCGGGAGTGACAGATACGCAGTATTTT
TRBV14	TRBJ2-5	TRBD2	CASSQEAYAGVETQYF	TGTGCCAGCAGCCAAGAGGCGTACGCGGGAGTGGAGACCCAGTACTTC
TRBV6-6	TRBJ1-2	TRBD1	CASSREPGGRRGYTF	TGTGCCAGCAGTCGAGAGCCAGGGGGGAGGCGAGGCTACACCTTC
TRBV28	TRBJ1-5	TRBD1	CASSLNRDRGRKSNQPQHF	TGTGCCAGCAGTCTTAACCGGGACAGGGGGCGGAAAAGCAATCAGCCCCAGCATTTT
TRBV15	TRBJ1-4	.	CATSRDGEKLFF	TGTGCCACCAGCAGAGATGGCGAAAAACTGTTTTTT
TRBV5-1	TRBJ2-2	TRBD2	CASSSWGTSVTGELFF	TGCGCCAGCAGCTCCTGGGGGACTAGCGTCACCGGGGAGCTGTTTTTT
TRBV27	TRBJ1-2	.	CASRGPKQGFYGYTF	TGTGCCAGCAGGGGGCCTAAACAGGGCTTCTATGGCTACACCTTC
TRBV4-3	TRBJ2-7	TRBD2	CASSIGLAGTYEQYF	TGCGCCAGCAGCATCGGACTAGCGGGGACCTACGAGCAGTACTTC
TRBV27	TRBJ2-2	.	CASSSPVRENTGELFF	TGTGCCAGCAGTTCCCCCGTGCGGGAGAACACCGGGGAGCTGTTTTTT
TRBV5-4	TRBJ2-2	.	CASSLNDIYTGELFF	TGTGCCAGCAGCTTGAATGACATATACACCGGGGAGCTGTTTTTT
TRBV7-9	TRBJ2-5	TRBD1	CASSSGTGPEETQYF	TGTGCCAGCAGCTCGGGGACAGGCCCCGAAGAGACCCAGTACTTC
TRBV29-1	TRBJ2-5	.	CSVEIEVTQYF	TGCAGCGTTGAGATCGAGGTGACCCAGTACTTC
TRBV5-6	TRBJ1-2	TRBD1	CASSLEEGGTYGYTF	TGTGCCAGCAGCTTGGAAGAAGGGGGCACCTATGGCTACACCTTC
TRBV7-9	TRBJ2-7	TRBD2	CASSTVLRGRQRYEQYF	TGTGCCAGCAGCACCGTACTTCGCGGGAGGCAGCGGTACGAGCAGTACTTC
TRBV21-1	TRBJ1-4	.	CASSKARESPTNEKLFF	TGTGCCAGCAGCAAAGCCCGAGAATCTCCAACTAATGAAAAACTGTTTTTT
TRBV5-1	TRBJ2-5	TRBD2	CASSPGTSVDQETQYF	TGCGCCAGCAGCCCCGGGACTAGCGTGGATCAAGAGACCCAGTACTTC
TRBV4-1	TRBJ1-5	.	CASSQDVGNNQPQHF	TGCGCCAGCAGCCAAGATGTGGGCAACAATCAGCCCCAGCATTTT
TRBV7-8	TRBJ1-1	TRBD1	CASSPRQGLTEAFF	TGTGCCAGCAGCCCCAGACAGGGCTTGACTGAAGCTTTCTTT
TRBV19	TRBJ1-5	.	CASSGVGANLNNQPQHF	TGTGCCAGTAGTGGGGTGGGGGCCAACCTCAACAATCAGCCCCAGCATTTT